This TCR beta chain emerged from a study of OX40 agonist ivuxolimab in advanced cancers. As for the study in general: The treatment was a fully human IgG2 OX40 agonist, ivuxolimab. Study results and limitations: Among the lowest levels of clonal expansion were found in partial responders at 0.1-3.0 mg/kg. Also showing low normalized T-cell clonal expansion were some of the nonresponders.

This CDR3 is 15 amino acids long. Germline V gene lookup returns CDR1 SSHAT and CDR2 FNYEAQ (reference sequence). This table comes from immunoSEQ multiplex PCR, and its TCRdb copy is limited to in-frame clones, with some not included. The sample consists of around 57,000 clones, 82% of them appearing once. In this sample, this clone turned up once. The antigen is undetermined. One end of the junction varies from germline; a read error may be responsible. The material was CD4+ or CD8+ T cells sorted from blood, obtained in a trial of the OX40 agonist ivuxolimab. This chain uses TRBV7-7 with TRBJ2-3; tentatively, D is TRBD2 (5 bases). The TCR was taken from an adult with an advanced solid tumor such as melanoma, head and neck, liver or kidney cancer. CDR3 sequence: CASSSGGRRTDTQYF. The CDR3 region has the DNA TGTGCTAGCAGCTCCGGCGGGCGCCGCACAGATACGCAGTATTTT. Using reference TRBV7-7 and TRBJ2-3 for the parts outside the CDR3, the full variable domain is GAGVSQSPRYKVTKRGQDVTLRCDPISSHATLYWYQQALGQGPEFLTYFNYEAQPDKSGLPSDRFSAERPEGSISTLTIQRTEQRDSAMYRCASSSGGRRTDTQYFGPGTRLTVL.